A single sample is the source of the 18 T cell receptor beta chains below, sequenced in a study of vaccination and CD4 T cells after COVID-19. The assay that was used to sequence DNA from cultured CD4+ T cells was the Oncomine TCR Beta short-read assay. TCRdb re-called the PCR reads through MiXCR, storing one row per CDR3 protein. The sample records 7,000 to 8,500 distinct CDR3 sequences, 60% being singletons. Noted treatment: roughly 10-day PBMC culture with coronavirus spike peptide pools or control peptides (ViraFEST assay). No antigen has been assigned to these receptors. The specimen was CD4+ T cells from blood, cultured in vitro. The origin of the receptors is a human donor who had recovered from COVID-19.

The chain combines TRBV27 with TRBJ1-6; D gene unclear. The germline CDR1 and CDR2 sequences are MNHEY and SMNVEV (reference sequence). The V gene lost 9 bases and the J gene lost 0 bases, with 6 bases spanning the gap. The CDR3 is made up of 13 amino acids. CDR3 nucleotide sequence: TGTGCCAGTTGGAGCTCCTATAATTCACCCCTCCACTTT. Translating gives CASWSSYNSPLHF.

V usage is TRBV27 and J usage is TRBJ1-1; D is unresolved. V was cut by 6 bases and J by 0 bases, with 11 bases left in between. Per the germline V gene, CDR1 is MNHEY and CDR2 is SMNVEV (reference sequence). This CDR3 is built from 14 residues. The CDR3 DNA follows: TGTGCCAGCAGCCCCAGGAGAATGAACACTGAAGCTTTCTTT. Translating gives CASSPRRMNTEAFF.

This clonotype was counted between two and nine times. J is TRBJ1-2 and V is TRBV7-3; D is perhaps TRBD1 (5 bases). The CDR3 consists of 17 residues. The V gene's germline CDR1 is SGHTA and CDR2 FQGTGA. The V end lost 3 bases, the J end lost 4 bases, and 21 bases lay between the germline ends. Here the CDR3 DNA reads TGTGCCAGCAGCTTTAAATTCCGGATCGGGGGGACCTATGGCTACACCTTC. The encoded protein is CASSFKFRIGGTYGYTF.

The chain joins TRBV24-1 to TRBJ2-2; TRBD2 matches 10 bases. From germline, CDR1 is KGHDR and CDR2 SFDVKD. The CDR3 runs to 16 residues. V was pared by 3 bases and J by 5 bases, with 5 bases of the junction left unmatched. DNA of the CDR3: TGTGCCACCAGTGATCCGGGACTAGCGCCGACCGGGGAGCTGTTTTTT. Protein: CATSDPGLAPTGELFF.

The rearrangement uses TRBV5-1 and TRBJ1-2; D remains unclear. V dropped 0 bases and J dropped 7 bases, with 7 bases sitting between them. This CDR3 contains 12 residues. Per the germline V gene, CDR1 is SGHRS and CDR2 is YFSETQ. CDR3 nucleotide sequence: TGCGCCAGCAGCTTGGACGCTAGTGGCTACACCTTC. Its translation: CASSLDASGYTF.

This clonotype has a single count. The chain couples TRBV2 to TRBJ2-5, with TRBD2 matching 7 bases. The CDR3 contains 14 residues. Trimming took 6 bases from V and 4 from J; bases not matched to a gene: 8. CDR1 SNHLY and CDR2 FYNNEI come from the germline V gene. CDR3 amino acids: CASSDNLAVETQYF. The CDR3 coding sequence is TGTGCCAGCAGCGACAATCTAGCGGTAGAGACCCAGTACTTC.

This rearrangement joins TRBV6-1 to TRBJ2-7; D is undetermined. Trimming removed 8 bases from V and 2 bases from J, with 10 bases in between. In germline, CDR1 is MNHNS, CDR2 SASEGT. The CDR3 totals 12 residues. The CDR3 DNA reads as TGTGCCAGCCGGACCGAGCCCTACGAGCAGTACTTC. Amino acid sequence: CASRTEPYEQYF.

There are a few counts of this clonotype. V gene TRBV15 combines with J gene TRBJ1-2; possibly TRBD1 for D (6 bases). The CDR3 length is 15 residues. Per germline, CDR1 LNHNV and CDR2 YYDKDF (reference sequence). Deletions cut 2 bases from V and 6 bases from J, with 16 bases between. CDR3 bases: TGTGCCACCAGCAGACCCAAAAACAGGGTAAATGGCTACACCTTC. Protein: CATSRPKNRVNGYTF.

The J gene is TRBJ2-7, the V gene TRBV6-5; 9 bases fit TRBD2. Germline CDR1 MNHEY, CDR2 SVGAGI. After removal of 4 bases from V and 6 bases from J, the junction contained 16 bases not matched to a gene. The CDR3 spans 17 residues. The chain's CDR3 is CASSSRAPSGEGVEQYF. The CDR3 DNA is TGTGCCAGCAGTTCTAGGGCGCCTAGCGGGGAAGGGGTCGAGCAGTACTTC.

The chain couples TRBV19 to TRBJ1-2; no clear D. V lost 2 bases and J lost 1, with 11 bases in between. CDR1 and CDR2 from the germline V gene are LNHDA and SQIVND (reference sequence). The CDR3 totals 15 residues. The CDR3 DNA follows: TGTGCCAGTAGTATAAATGACGGATATAACTATGGCTACACCTTC. This sequence encodes CASSINDGYNYGYTF.

The chain recombines TRBV7-2 with TRBJ2-3; 8 nucleotides agree with TRBD2. Germline loops: CDR1 SGHTA, CDR2 FQGNSA. CDR3 length: 16 amino acids. V trimming: 1 base; J trimming: 4 bases; junction bases outside the gene matches: 7. The CDR3 spells CASSLGSGGSADTQYF. In nucleotides, the CDR3 is TGTGCCAGCAGCTTAGGATCGGGAGGGTCCGCAGATACGCAGTATTTT.

The chain links TRBV9 to TRBJ1-2; TRBD1 agrees at 7 bases. V dropped 3 bases and J dropped 0; count of bases not matched to a gene: 8. This CDR3 is built from 16 residues. Germline CDR1 is SGDLS and CDR2 is YYNGEE. As DNA, the CDR3 is TGTGCCAGCAGCGCCGACAGGGATTGGGCTAACTATGGCTACACCTTC. Protein sequence: CASSADRDWANYGYTF.

This chain joins TRBV19 and TRBJ2-3, with D unclear. The CDR3 extends over 16 amino acids. The ends were cut back, 4 bases at V and 2 bases at J, with 16 bases in the middle. Germline V gene sequence: CDR1 LNHDA, CDR2 SQIVND (reference sequence). The CDR3 loop is CASSTYLGTDTDTQYF. CDR3 DNA: TGTGCCAGTAGTACCTACCTCGGAACAGACACAGATACGCAGTATTTT. Combining the CDR3 with reference TRBV19 and TRBJ2-3 gives the whole variable domain DGGITQSPKYLFRKEGQNVTLSCEQNLNHDAMYWYRQDPGQGLRLIYYSQIVNDFQKGDIAEGYSVSREKKESFPLTVTSAQKNPTAFYLCASSTYLGTDTDTQYFGPGTRLTVL.

The genes are TRBV20-1 and TRBJ2-3; D is undetermined. This CDR3 region has 12 residues. Germline values: CDR1 DFQATT, CDR2 SNEGSKA (reference sequence). V dropped 6 bases and J dropped 2 bases, with 9 bases sitting between them. The CDR3 loop is CSADKFTDTQYF. The CDR3 nucleotides read TGCAGTGCAGACAAGTTCACAGATACGCAGTATTTT.

This chain links TRBV7-9 with TRBJ1-2; TRBD1 matches at 9 bases. The length of the CDR3 is 17 residues. With 5 bases clipped from V and 0 bases from J, the junction kept 10 bases outside the gene matches. Germline V gene lookup returns CDR1 SEHNR and CDR2 FQNEAQ (reference sequence). CDR3 sequence reads: CASSPRDRELPNYGYTF. The CDR3 nucleotides read TGTGCCAGCAGCCCCCGGGACAGGGAGTTGCCTAACTATGGCTACACCTTC.

The J gene is TRBJ2-5, the V gene TRBV15, with D possibly being TRBD2 (7 bases). This CDR3 has 17 amino acids. Trimming cost V 0 bases and J 5 bases, with 19 bases left between them. CDR1 is LNHNV, CDR2 YYDKDF, per germline (reference sequence). CDR3 sequence (DNA): TGTGCCACCAGCAGAGATCTGTTAGGGGGGGGATCGGAGACCCAGTACTTC. Protein product: CATSRDLLGGGSETQYF.

The chain joins TRBV6-1 to TRBJ1-3; D gene uncertain. CDR1 MNHNS and CDR2 SASEGT come from the germline V gene. Between the trimmed V and J ends, which lost 2 bases and 2 bases, there was a span of 10 bases. This CDR3 contains 15 residues. CDR3 residues: CASSEPASPGNTIYF. CDR3 DNA: TGTGCCAGCAGTGAACCCGCTTCCCCTGGAAACACCATATATTTT.

The chain employs TRBV11-2 and TRBJ1-1, with D tentatively TRBD1 (5 bases). V gave up 10 bases and J gave up 6 bases, with 18 bases separating them. The CDR3 runs to 13 residues. Germline-derived CDR1 and CDR2 are SGHAT and FQNNGV. CDR3 in amino acids: CATDIGLGAEAFF. The DNA of the CDR3 is TGTGCCACGGACATCGGGTTGGGGGCTGAAGCTTTCTTT.